One sample yielded the 5 T cell receptor beta chains listed below, sequenced in a study of CD8+ T cells in alopecia areata. Once RNA had been extracted, it was reverse transcribed into cDNA to act as the sequencing template. Clones were sequenced by immunoSEQ multiplex PCR, and TCRdb holds only the in-frame ones, with some missing. The profile shows 130,000 or so clones, around 45% of them singletons. Sequenced: NKG2D-low CD8+ T cells sorted from blood. The receptors originated from a human donor with alopecia areata.

This clone was picked up one time. V usage is TRBV5-1 and J usage is TRBJ2-7; D may be TRBD2 (6 bases). This CDR3 has 16 amino acids. The germline V gene has CDR1 SGHRS and CDR2 YFSETQ. The V gene lost 0 bases and the J gene lost 4 bases, with 17 bases spanning the gap. CDR3 residues: CASSLGTGTSLYEQYF. Written as DNA, the CDR3 is TGCGCCAGCAGCTTGGGGACCGGGACTTCACTTTACGAGCAGTACTTC.

In this sample, this clone turned up a few times. This rearrangement joins TRBV29-1 to TRBJ2-5; TRBD1 agrees at 7 bases. This CDR3 contains 15 residues. V was pared by 0 bases and J by 2 bases, with 6 bases of the junction left unmatched. Germline V gives CDR1 SQVTM, CDR2 ANQGSEA. The CDR3 is CSVEDRDRQQETQYF. For the CDR3, the DNA is TGCAGCGTTGAAGACCGGGACAGACAACAAGAGACCCAGTACTTC.

The rearrangement joins TRBV27 to TRBJ1-5; maybe TRBD1 (6 bases). The CDR3 covers 18 residues. The germline gives CDR1 MNHEY, CDR2 SMNVEV (reference sequence). Trimming stripped 7 bases from V and 5 bases from J, with 27 bases between. The CDR3 here is CASIPPIVDRFRDQPQHF. The CDR3 DNA reads as TGTGCCAGCATTCCACCGATTGTGGACAGATTTCGGGATCAGCCCCAGCATTTT.

This clone has more than one count but fewer than ten. V gene TRBV29-1 combines with J gene TRBJ2-7; D is possibly TRBD1 (5 bases). Germline-derived CDR1 and CDR2 are SQVTM and ANQGSEA. The CDR3 contains 14 residues. The V end was cut by 4 bases, the J end by 0 bases, with 13 bases between. CDR3 amino acids: CSVGSNRFSYEQYF. In DNA form, the CDR3 reads TGCAGCGTTGGATCCAACAGGTTCTCCTACGAGCAGTACTTC.

The chain has TRBV5-1 and TRBJ2-7; D unresolved. This CDR3 has 14 residues. Germline CDR1 reads SGHRS; CDR2 reads YFSETQ. V was shortened by 0 bases and J by 0 bases, with 7 bases between the two germline ends. Here the CDR3 DNA reads TGCGCCAGCAGCTTGGACAGAAGCTCCTACGAGCAGTACTTC. This sequence encodes CASSLDRSSYEQYF. Full variable domain (remainder filled in from reference TRBV5-1 and TRBJ2-7): KAGVTQTPRYLIKTRGQQVTLSCSPISGHRSVSWYQQTPGQGLQFLFEYFSETQRNKGNFPGRFSGRQFSNSRSEMNVSTLELGDSALYLCASSLDRSSYEQYFGPGTRLTVT.